These T cell receptor beta chains were read from a single sample in a study of a mutant IDH1 vaccine in newly diagnosed glioma. No antigen is known for these receptors. Libraries were prepared by immunoSEQ multiplex PCR; TCRdb keeps only in-frame clonotypes and omits some of them. The repertoire has approximately 56,000 clones, approximately 65% of them found once; the top ten carry around 4.8%. The input for sequencing was peripheral blood mononuclear cells (PBMCs), taken from a glioma patient whose treatment included an IDH1 peptide vaccine. The origin of the receptors is a man in his forties or fifties with glioma. Some clones in this sample may be carry-over from other donors' samples. Both conserved end residues are trimmed from each CDR3. The order of the fields is V gene, CDR3 protein.

TRBV5-6 ASSPSFPESFEQY
TRBV7-8 ASSLGDSNQPQH
TRBV6-6 ASSRNTEAF
TRBV9 ASSTSRDRAHYGYT
TRBV14 ASSRDSRGYEQY
TRBV4-1 ASSQDISRPSGNTIY
TRBV25-1 ASSADKGNSPLH
TRBV9 ASSVAVAGGYEQY
TRBV7-9 ASSLMPYSDSPLH
TRBV27 ASSLRYPHPTNEKLF
TRBV7-8 ASSLVGGGGTEAF
TRBV7-9 ASSLGTRNTGELF
TRBV2 ASSLRGNQPQH
TRBV19 ASTPREGAVEKLF
TRBV4-1 ASSQESASSYNEQF
TRBV29-1 SVGGEGRRSTDTQY
TRBV6-1 ASHFGAF
TRBV4-2 ASSQDFLQVSNYGYT
TRBV19 ASSIDSRGETQY
TRBV15 ATSRDEPWSGSTDTQY
TRBV7-9 ASSPPAGGYNEQF
TRBV2 ASNAAYTANEQF
TRBV18 ASSPPLGYNEQF
TRBV29-1 SVEGGLYTEAF
TRBV18 ASSLRDRFSDTQY
TRBV6-5 ASSHPGGSYEQY
TRBV5-1 ASSLGIYSGNTIY
TRBV10-3 AISAGQITSGNTIY
TRBV18 ASSPPGQGIYEQY
TRBV6-1 ASSESTGLNYGYT
TRBV5-4 ASSFNAAEAF
TRBV7-9 ASSVRPGQVASPLH
TRBV6-1 ASSVDRDTYNEQF
TRBV5-1 ASSITGGSNGYT
TRBV30 AWSDSHYGYT
TRBV9 ASSLGGGLYGYT
TRBV19 ASRPEGGYVYEQY
TRBV6-5 ASSYSASGGAEQY
TRBV7-2 ASSSRTAGSGNTIY
TRBV15 ATSRDRAQETQY
TRBV4-2 ASSQNFGTSGYEQY
TRBV6-6 ASSYEYRSGYEQY
TRBV6-6 ASSYSPGFGGNTIY
TRBV27 ASSYGTGFSPLH
TRBV5-6 ASSLAGKAEAF
TRBV6-4 ASSDTIDRDSQRYEKLF
TRBV5-6 ASSDDFNTEAF
TRBV25-1 ASSEGRQTDTQY
TRBV7-2 ASSLGLQGEAF
TRBV6-5 ASSYSGTQGQPQH